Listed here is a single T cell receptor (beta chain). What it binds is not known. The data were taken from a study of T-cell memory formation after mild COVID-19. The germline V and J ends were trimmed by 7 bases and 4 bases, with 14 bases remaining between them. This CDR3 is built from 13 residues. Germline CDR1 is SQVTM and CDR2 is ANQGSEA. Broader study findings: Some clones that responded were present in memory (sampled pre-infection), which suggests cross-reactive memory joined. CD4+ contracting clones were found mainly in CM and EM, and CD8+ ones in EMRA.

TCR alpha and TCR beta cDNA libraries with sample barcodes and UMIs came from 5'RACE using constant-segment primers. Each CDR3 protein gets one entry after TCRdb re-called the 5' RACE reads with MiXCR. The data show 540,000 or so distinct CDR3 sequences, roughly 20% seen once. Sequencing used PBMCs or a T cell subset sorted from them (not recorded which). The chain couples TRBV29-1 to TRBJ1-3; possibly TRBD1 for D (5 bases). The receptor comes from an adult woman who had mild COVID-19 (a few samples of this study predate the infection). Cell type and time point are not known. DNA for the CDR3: TGCAGCGCGGCCGAGCAGGGAGGAAACACCATATATTTT. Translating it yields CSAAEQGGNTIYF.